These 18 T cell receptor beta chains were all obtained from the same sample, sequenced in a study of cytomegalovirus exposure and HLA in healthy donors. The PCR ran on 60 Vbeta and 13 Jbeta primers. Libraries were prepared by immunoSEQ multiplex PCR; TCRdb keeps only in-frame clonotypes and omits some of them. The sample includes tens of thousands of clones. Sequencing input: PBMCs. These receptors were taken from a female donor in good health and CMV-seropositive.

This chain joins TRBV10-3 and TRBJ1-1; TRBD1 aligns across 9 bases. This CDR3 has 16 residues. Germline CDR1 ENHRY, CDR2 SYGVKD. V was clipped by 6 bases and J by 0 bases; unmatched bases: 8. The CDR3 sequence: CAIRAGTGTMNTEAFF. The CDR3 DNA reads TGTGCCATCAGAGCCGGGACAGGGACCATGAACACTGAAGCTTTCTTT.

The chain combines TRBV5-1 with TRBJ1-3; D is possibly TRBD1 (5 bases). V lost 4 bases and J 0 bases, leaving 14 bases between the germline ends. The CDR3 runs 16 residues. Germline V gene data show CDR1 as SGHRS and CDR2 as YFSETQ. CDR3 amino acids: CASSPSGTFSGNTIYF. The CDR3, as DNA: TGCGCCAGCAGCCCATCCGGGACTTTCTCTGGAAACACCATATATTTT.

The CDR3 here is CASSRTIGGGNEKLFF. The DNA of the CDR3 is TGTGCCAGCAGCCGGACGATCGGGGGGGGTAATGAAAAACTGTTTTTT. The rearrangement uses TRBV7-9 and TRBJ1-4, with D possibly TRBD1 on 5 matching bases. CDR1 is SEHNR, CDR2 FQNEAQ, per germline (reference sequence). CDR3 length: 16 amino acids. Trimming took 5 bases from V and 4 from J, leaving 17 bases between them.

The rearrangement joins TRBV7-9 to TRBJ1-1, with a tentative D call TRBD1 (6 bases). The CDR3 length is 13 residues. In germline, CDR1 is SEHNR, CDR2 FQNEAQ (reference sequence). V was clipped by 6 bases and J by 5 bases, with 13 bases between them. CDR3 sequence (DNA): TGTGCCAGCAGTTATACAGGGATTACTGAAGCTTTCTTT. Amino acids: CASSYTGITEAFF.

Here the CDR3 DNA reads TGTGCCAGCAGTTATTACAGGATGGGGAACACTGAAGCTTTCTTT. Translation gives CASSYYRMGNTEAFF. The chain carries TRBV27 and TRBJ1-1; D might be TRBD1 (5 bases). Trimming shortened V by 4 bases and J by 1 base, and 13 bases separated the two germline ends. The CDR3 is 15 residues long. CDR1 and CDR2 from the germline V gene are MNHEY and SMNVEV (reference sequence).

CDR3 in amino acids: CASSLGKDRAYGYTF. In DNA, the CDR3 is TGTGCCAGCAGCTTAGGGAAGGACAGGGCTTATGGCTACACCTTC. This chain connects TRBV7-2 to TRBJ1-2; 8 nucleotides agree with TRBD1. The germline gives CDR1 SGHTA, CDR2 FQGNSA. Trimming cost V 1 base and J 5 bases; bases outside gene matches: 6. The length of the CDR3 is 15 residues. The variable domain in full, completed from reference TRBV7-2 and TRBJ1-2, reads GAGVSQSPSNKVTEKGKDVELRCDPISGHTALYWYRQSLGQGLEFLIYFQGNSAPDKSGLPSDRFSAERTGGSVSTLTIQRTQQEDSAVYLCASSLGKDRAYGYTFGSGTRLTVV.

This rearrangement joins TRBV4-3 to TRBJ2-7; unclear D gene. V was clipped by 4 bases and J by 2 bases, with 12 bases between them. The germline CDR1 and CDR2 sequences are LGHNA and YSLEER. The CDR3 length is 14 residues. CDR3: CASSPTGQAYEQYF. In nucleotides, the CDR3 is TGCGCCAGCAGCCCCACCGGTCAAGCCTACGAGCAGTACTTC.

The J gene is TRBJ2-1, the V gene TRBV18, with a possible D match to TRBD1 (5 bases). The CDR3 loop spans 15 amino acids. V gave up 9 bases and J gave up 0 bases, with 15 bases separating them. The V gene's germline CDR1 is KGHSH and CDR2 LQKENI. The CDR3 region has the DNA TGTGCCAGTTCAGAGGAGCAGGGCTCCTACAATGAGCAGTTCTTC. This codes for CASSEEQGSYNEQFF.

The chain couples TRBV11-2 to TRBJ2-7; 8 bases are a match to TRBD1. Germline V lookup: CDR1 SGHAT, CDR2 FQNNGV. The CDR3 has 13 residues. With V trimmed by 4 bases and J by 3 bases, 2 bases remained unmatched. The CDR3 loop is CASSSGQGYEQYF. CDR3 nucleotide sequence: TGTGCCAGCAGCTCAGGACAGGGCTACGAGCAGTACTTC.

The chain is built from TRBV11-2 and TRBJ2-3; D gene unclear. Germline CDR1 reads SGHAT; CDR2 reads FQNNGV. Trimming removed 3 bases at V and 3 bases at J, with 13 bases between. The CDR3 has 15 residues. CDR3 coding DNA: TGTGCCAGCAGCTTTTCCACGGTGAAGACAGATACGCAGTATTTT. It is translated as CASSFSTVKTDTQYF.

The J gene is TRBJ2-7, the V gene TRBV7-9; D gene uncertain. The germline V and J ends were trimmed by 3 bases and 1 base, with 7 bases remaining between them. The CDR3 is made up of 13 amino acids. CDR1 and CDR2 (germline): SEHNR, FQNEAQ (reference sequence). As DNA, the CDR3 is TGTGCCAGCAGCTTGGCCGAATCCTACGAGCAGTACTTC. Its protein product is CASSLAESYEQYF.

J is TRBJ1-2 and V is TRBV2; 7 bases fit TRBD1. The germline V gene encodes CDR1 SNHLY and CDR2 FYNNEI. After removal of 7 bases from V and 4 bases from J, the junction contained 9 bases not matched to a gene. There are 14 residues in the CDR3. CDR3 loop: CASKTRQGGYGYTF. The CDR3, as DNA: TGTGCCAGCAAAACCCGACAGGGCGGCTATGGCTACACCTTC.

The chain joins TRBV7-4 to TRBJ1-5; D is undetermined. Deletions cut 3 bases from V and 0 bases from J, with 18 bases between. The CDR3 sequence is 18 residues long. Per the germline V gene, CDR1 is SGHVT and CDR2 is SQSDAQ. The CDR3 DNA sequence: TGTGCCAGCAGCTTTGTGCTGAGCGTCCGATATAGCAATCAGCCCCAGCATTTT. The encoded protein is CASSFVLSVRYSNQPQHF.

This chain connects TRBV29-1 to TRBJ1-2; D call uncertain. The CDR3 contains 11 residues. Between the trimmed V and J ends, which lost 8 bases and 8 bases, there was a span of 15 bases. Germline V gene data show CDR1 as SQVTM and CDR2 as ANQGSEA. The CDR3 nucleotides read TGCAGCATAGTGGGAGGGAGAGGCTACACCTTC. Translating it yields CSIVGGRGYTF.

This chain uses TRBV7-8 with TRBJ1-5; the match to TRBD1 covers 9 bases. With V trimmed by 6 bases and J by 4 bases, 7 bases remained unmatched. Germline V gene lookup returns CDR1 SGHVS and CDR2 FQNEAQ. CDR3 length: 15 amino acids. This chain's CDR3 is CASRRDRASNQPQHF. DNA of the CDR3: TGTGCCAGCAGGAGGGACAGGGCCTCTAATCAGCCCCAGCATTTT.

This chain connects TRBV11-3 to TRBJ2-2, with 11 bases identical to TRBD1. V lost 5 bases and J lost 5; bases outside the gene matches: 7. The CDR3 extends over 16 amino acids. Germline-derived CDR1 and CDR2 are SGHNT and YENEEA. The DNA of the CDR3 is TGTGCCAGCAGCCTGGGACAGGGGGAGGAGACCGGGGAGCTGTTTTTT. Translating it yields CASSLGQGEETGELFF. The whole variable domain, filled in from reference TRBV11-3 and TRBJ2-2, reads EAGVVQSPRYKIIEKKQPVAFWCNPISGHNTLYWYLQNLGQGPELLIRYENEEAVDDSQLPKDRFSAERLKGVDSTLKIQPAELGDSAVYLCASSLGQGEETGELFFGEGSRLTVL.

The CDR3 sequence: CASSFPQGLNSPLHF. The DNA for the CDR3 is TGTGCCAGCAGCTTTCCCCAGGGACTAAATTCACCCCTCCACTTT. The gene calls are TRBV5-6 and TRBJ1-6; weak D call: TRBD1 (5 bases). Trimming left V 2 bases short and J 7 bases short, with 13 bases between. In germline, CDR1 is SGHDT, CDR2 YYEEEE. There are 15 residues in the CDR3.

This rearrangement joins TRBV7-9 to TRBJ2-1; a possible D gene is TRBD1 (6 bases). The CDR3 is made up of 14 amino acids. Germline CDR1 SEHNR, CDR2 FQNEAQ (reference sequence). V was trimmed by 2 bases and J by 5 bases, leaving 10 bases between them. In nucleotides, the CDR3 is TGTGCCAGCAGCTTAACAGGGTACCACAATGAGCAGTTCTTC. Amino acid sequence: CASSLTGYHNEQFF.